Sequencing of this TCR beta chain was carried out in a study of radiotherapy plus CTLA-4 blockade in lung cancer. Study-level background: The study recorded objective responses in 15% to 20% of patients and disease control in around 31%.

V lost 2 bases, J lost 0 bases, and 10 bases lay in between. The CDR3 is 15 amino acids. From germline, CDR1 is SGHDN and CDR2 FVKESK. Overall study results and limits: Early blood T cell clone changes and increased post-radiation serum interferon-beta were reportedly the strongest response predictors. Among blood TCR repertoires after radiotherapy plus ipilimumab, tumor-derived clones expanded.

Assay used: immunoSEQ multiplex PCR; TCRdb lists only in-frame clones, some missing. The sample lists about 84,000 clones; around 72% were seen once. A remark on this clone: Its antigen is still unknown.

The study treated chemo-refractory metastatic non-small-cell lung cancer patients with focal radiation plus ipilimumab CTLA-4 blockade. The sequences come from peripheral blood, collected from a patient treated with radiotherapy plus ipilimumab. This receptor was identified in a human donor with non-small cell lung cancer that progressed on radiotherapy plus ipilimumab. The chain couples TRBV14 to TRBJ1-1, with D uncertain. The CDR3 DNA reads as TGTGCCAGCAGCCAATTTGGCCGGTTGAACACTGAAGCTTTCTTT. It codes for CASSQFGRLNTEAFF.